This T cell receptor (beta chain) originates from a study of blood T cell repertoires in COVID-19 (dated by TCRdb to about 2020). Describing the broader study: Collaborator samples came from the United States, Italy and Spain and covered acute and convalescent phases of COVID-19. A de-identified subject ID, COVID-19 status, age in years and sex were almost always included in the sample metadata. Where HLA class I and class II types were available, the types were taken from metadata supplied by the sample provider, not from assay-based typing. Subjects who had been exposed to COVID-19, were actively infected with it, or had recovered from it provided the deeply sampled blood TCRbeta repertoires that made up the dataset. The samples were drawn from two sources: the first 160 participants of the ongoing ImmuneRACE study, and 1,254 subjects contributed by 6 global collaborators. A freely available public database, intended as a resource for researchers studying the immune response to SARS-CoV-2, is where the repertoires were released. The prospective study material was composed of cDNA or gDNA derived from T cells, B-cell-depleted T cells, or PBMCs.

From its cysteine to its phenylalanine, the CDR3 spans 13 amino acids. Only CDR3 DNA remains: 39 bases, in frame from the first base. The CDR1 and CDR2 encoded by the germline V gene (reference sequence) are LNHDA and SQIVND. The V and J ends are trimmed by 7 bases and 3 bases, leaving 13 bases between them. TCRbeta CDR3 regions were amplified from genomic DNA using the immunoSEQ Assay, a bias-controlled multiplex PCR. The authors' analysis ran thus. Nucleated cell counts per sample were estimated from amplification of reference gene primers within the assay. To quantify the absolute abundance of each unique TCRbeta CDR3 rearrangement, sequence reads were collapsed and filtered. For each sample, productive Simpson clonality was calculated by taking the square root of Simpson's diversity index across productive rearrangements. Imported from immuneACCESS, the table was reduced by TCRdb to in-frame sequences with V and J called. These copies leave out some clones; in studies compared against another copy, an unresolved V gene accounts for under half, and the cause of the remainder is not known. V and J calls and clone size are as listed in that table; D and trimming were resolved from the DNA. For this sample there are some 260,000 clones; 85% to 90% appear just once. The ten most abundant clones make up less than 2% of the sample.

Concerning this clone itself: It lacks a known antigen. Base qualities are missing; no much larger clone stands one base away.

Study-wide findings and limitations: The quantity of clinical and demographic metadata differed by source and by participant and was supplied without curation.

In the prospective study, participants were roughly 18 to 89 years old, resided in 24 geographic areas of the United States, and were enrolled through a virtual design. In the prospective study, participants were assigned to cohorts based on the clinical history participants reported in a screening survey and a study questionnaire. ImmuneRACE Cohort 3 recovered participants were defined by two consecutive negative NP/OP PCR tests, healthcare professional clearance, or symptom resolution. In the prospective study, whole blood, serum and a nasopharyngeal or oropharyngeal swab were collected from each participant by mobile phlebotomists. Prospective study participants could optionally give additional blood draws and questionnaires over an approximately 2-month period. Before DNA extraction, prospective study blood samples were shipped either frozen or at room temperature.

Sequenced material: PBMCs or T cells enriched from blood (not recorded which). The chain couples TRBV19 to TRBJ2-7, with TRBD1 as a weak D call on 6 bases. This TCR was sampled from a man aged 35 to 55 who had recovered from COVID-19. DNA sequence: TGTGCCAGTAAAGACCCGGACAGCTACGAGCAGTACTTC. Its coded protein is CASKDPDSYEQYF.